A selection of T cell receptor beta chains follows, all from one sample in a study of blood T cell repertoires in COVID-19. Repertoires were generated with immunoSEQ multiplex PCR, while TCRdb's copy carries only in-frame clones and drops some. The sample carries under 70,000 clones, 88% recorded once. Sample: PBMCs or T cells enriched from blood (not recorded which). The receptor set was obtained from a woman aged 40 to 50 who had recovered from COVID-19. Both conserved end residues are trimmed from each CDR3. Clone size is given for some rows only: seen once, a few or many times, or a class if the clone is expanded.

>-|TRBV7-8
ASSLRNIPPNEKLF
>-|TRBV7-8
ASSLARQANEKLF
>-|TRBV9
ASSVVPSGGSIGGTGELF
>-|TRBV21-1
ASSRKQGDYGYT
>medium-sized|TRBV6-4
ASSESQGMDTGELF
>-|TRBV13
ASSLVLAGGGELF
>-|TRBV6-5
ATSPGFGELF
>-|TRBV19
ASRTRQETNEKLF
>once|TRBV5-1
ASSGTTGSRRNIQY
>few|TRBV10-1
ASSRNGGKGSEQY
>-|TRBV5-1
ASSLGQGTQKLF
>-|TRBV7-8
ASSSWEVAGANVLT
>-|TRBV25-1
ASSAFGDSYGYT
>-|TRBV5-1
ASSAGTAILSDTQY
>once|TRBV24-1
ATSDAAPGSYNEQF
>-|TRBV18
ASSPDNQPQH
>-|TRBV6-4
ASQESGQGPLLH
>-|TRBV6-5
ASSLDRVVSEAF
>once|TRBV5-1
ASSLDLGMNTEAF
>-|TRBV11-2
ASSSGYYGYT
>-|TRBV9
ASSVGTEANTGELF
>-|TRBV5-1
ASSLVTDTEAF
>-|TRBV12-5
ASGLDQRGLSTDTQY
>-|TRBV18
ASSATGGYNEQF
>-|TRBV4-2
ASSPTGQGDGYT
>-|TRBV5-1
ASSHGQEGTEAF
>-|TRBV14
ASSQDKRRAGGPTSYEQY
>-|TRBV7-9
ASSLLGSYEQY
>-|TRBV14
ASSPWTGGSEKLF
>-|TRBV9
ASSPPGGQANSPLH